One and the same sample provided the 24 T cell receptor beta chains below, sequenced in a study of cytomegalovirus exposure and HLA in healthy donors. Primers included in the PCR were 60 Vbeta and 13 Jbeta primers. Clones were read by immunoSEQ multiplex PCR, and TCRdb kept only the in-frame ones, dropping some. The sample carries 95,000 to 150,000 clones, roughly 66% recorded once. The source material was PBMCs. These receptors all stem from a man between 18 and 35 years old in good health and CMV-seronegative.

CDR3 sequence reads: CASRLAGDPNEQFF. The CDR3, as DNA: TGTGCCAGCAGACTAGCGGGAGACCCCAATGAGCAGTTCTTC. V is TRBV7-9 and J is TRBJ2-1, with TRBD2 identical over 11 bases. Germline CDR1 and CDR2: SEHNR and FQNEAQ (reference sequence). The CDR3 is 14 residues long. The J segment lost 6 bases and the V segment lost 6 bases, leaving 4 bases of the junction unmatched.

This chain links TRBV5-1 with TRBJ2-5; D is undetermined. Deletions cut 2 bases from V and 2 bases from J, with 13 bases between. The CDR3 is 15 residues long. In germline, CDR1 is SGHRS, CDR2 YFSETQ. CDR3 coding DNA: TGCGCCAGCAGCTTCGGAGATGTGGTACAAGAGACCCAGTACTTC. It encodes CASSFGDVVQETQYF.

The CDR3 sequence is CASSVAGTGGQQYF. The CDR3 nucleotides are TGTGCCAGCAGCGTAGCCGGGACAGGGGGCCAGCAGTACTTC. The J gene is TRBJ2-7, the V gene TRBV9; 12 positions match TRBD1. V gave up 0 bases and J gave up 8 bases; unmatched junction bases: 3. Germline V gene sequence: CDR1 SGDLS, CDR2 YYNGEE. CDR3 size: 14 residues.

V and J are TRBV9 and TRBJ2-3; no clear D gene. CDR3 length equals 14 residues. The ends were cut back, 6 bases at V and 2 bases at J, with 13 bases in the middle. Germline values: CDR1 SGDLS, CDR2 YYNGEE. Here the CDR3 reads CASNRSPATDTQYF. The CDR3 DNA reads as TGTGCCAGCAATCGGTCGCCCGCCACAGATACGCAGTATTTT.

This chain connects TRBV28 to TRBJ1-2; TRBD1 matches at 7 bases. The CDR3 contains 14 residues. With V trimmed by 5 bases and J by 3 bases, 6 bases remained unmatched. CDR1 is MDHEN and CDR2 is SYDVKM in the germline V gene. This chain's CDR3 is CASSRGTVHYGYTF. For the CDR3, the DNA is TGTGCCAGCAGTAGGGGGACAGTTCACTATGGCTACACCTTC.

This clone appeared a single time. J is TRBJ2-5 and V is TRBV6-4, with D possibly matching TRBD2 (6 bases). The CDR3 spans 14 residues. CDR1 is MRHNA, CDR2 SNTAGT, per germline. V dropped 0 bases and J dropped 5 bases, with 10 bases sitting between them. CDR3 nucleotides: TGTGCCAGCAGTGACTCAGGAGGGTGCGAGACCCAGTACTTC. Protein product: CASSDSGGCETQYF.

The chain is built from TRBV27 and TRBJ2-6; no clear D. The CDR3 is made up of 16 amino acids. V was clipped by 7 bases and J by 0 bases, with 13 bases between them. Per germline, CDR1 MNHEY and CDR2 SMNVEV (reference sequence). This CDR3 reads CASTSGGLSGANVLTF. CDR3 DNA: TGTGCCAGCACCTCCGGCGGTCTCTCTGGGGCCAACGTCCTGACTTTC.

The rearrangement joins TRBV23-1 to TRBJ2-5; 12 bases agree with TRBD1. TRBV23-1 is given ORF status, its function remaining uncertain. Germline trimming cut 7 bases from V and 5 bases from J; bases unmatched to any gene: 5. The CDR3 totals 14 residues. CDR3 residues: CASKGQGALETQYF. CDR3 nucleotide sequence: TGCGCCAGCAAGGGACAGGGGGCTTTGGAGACCCAGTACTTC.

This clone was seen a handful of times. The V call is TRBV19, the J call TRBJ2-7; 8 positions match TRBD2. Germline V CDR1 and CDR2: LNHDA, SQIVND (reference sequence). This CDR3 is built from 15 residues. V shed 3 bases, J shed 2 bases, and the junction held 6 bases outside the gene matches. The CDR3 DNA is TGTGCCAGTAGTATCCCGGGACTAGGGACCTACGAGCAGTACTTC. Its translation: CASSIPGLGTYEQYF.

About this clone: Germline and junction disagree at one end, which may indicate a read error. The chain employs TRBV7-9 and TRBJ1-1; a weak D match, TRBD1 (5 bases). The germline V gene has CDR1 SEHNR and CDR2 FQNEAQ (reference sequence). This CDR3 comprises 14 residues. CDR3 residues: CSSSLATANTEAFF. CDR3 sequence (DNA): TGTTCCAGCAGCTTAGCGACAGCAAACACTGAAGCTTTCTTT.

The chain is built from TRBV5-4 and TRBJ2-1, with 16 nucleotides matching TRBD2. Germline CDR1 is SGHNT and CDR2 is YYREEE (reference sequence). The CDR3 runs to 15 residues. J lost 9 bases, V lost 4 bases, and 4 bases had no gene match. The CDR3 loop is CASSLGLAGGIEQFF. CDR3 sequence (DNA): TGTGCCAGCAGCCTGGGACTAGCGGGAGGGATTGAGCAGTTCTTC. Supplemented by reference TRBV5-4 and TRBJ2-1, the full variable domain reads ETGVTQSPTHLIKTRGQQVTLRCSSQSGHNTVSWYQQALGQGPQFIFQYYREEENGRGNFPPRFSGLQFPNYSSELNVNALELDDSALYLCASSLGLAGGIEQFFGPGTRLTVL.

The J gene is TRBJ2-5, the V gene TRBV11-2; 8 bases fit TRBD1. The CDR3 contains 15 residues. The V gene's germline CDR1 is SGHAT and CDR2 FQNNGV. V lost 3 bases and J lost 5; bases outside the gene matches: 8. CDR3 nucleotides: TGTGCCAGCAGCTTTGGGACAGGTCCTCTGGAGACCCAGTACTTC. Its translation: CASSFGTGPLETQYF.

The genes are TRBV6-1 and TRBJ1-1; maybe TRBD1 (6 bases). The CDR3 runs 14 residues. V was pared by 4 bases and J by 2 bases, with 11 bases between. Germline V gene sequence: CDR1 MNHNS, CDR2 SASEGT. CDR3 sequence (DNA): TGTGCCAGCAGTGCAACACAGGGAAACACTGAAGCTTTCTTT. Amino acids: CASSATQGNTEAFF.

CDR3 amino acids: CASSPYRQTNEKLFF. CDR3 coding DNA: TGTGCCAGCAGCCCTTACAGGCAGACTAATGAAAAACTGTTTTTT. The V gene is TRBV7-8, the J gene TRBJ1-4; D is perhaps TRBD1 (5 bases). V gave up 5 bases and J gave up 2 bases, with 12 bases separating them. The CDR3 runs 15 residues. Per germline, CDR1 SGHVS and CDR2 FQNEAQ.

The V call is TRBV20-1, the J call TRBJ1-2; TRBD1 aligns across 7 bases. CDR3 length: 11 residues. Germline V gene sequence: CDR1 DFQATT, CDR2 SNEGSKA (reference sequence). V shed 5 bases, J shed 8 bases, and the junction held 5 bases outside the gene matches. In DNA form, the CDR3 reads TGCAGTGCTTGGACAGGTGGCGGCTACACCTTC. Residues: CSAWTGGGYTF.

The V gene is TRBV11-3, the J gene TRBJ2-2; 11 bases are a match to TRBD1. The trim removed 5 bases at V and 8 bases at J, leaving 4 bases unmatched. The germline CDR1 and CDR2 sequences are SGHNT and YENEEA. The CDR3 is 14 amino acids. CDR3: CASSLGTGGGELFF. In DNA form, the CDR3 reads TGTGCCAGCAGCCTAGGGACAGGGGGAGGGGAGCTGTTTTTT.

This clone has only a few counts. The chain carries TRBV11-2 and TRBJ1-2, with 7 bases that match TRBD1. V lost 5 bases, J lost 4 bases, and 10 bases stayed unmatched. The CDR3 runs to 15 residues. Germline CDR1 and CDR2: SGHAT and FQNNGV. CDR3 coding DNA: TGTGCCAGCAGCCGCCAGGGGGAAGATTTCTATGGCTACACCTTC. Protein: CASSRQGEDFYGYTF.

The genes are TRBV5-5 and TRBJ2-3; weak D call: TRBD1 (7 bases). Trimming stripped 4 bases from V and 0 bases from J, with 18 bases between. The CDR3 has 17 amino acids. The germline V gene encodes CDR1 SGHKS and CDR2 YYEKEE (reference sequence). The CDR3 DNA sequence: TGTGCCAGCAGCCGGAGGGGAATGGACAGGAGCACAGATACGCAGTATTTT. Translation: CASSRRGMDRSTDTQYF.

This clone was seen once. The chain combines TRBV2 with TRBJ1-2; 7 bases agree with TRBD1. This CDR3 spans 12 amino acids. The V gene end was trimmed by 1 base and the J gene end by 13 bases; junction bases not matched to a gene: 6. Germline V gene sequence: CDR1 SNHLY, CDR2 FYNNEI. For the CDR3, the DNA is TGTGCCAGCAGTGAAGTCGGCCAGGGGGGCACCTTC. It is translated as CASSEVGQGGTF.

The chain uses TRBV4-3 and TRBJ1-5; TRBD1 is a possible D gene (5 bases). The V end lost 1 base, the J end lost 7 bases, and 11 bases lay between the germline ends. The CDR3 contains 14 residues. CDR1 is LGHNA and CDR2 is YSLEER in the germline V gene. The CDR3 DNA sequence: TGCGCCAGCAGCCAAGTCGGGGGGGGGCAGCCCCAGCATTTT. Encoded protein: CASSQVGGGQPQHF.

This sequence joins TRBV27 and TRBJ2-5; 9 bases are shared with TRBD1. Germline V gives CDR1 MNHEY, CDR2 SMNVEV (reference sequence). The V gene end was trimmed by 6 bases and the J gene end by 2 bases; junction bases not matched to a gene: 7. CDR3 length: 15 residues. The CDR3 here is CASSVDRGSQETQYF. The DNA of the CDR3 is TGTGCCAGCAGCGTCGACAGGGGGTCTCAAGAGACCCAGTACTTC.

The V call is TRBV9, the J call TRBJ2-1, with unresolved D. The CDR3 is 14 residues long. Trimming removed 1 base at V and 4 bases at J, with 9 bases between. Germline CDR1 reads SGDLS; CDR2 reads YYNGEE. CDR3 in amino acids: CASSVTNLYNEQFF. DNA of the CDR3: TGTGCCAGCAGCGTAACAAATTTATACAATGAGCAGTTCTTC.

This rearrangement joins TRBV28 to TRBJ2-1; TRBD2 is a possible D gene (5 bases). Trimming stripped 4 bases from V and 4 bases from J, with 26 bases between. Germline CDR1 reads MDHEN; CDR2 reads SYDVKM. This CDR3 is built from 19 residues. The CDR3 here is CASSSHLGGAEKGYNEQFF. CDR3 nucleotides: TGTGCCAGCAGTTCCCACCTCGGAGGAGCTGAAAAAGGGTACAATGAGCAGTTCTTC.

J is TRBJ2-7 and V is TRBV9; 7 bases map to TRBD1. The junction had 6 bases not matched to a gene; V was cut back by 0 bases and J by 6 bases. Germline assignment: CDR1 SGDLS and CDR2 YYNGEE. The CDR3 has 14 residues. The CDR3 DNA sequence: TGTGCCAGCAGCGTAGCGGGCAGGGGGAGCGAGCAGTACTTC. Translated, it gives CASSVAGRGSEQYF.